This T cell receptor beta chain comes out of a study of T cell responses to AZD1222 COVID-19 vaccine. Overall study results and limits: At 160-218 and 743-854, vaccine-associated CD4 TCRs were dominant, and they spanned spike. Donors were mostly white British, more females; clonal diversity possibly underestimated. In the spike-specific TCR repertoire, nearly half reportedly target unmutated variant regions. Spike-specific TCR repertoires showed rising breadth and depth after two AZD1222 doses.

To note about this clone: Its antigen is unidentified.

The table came from immunoSEQ multiplex PCR; TCRdb's copy has only in-frame clones and leaves some out. Of about 55,000 clones in the sample, approximately 80% were seen once. This material consisted of peripheral blood, taken 28 days after the second AZD1222 dose. This clonotype was obtained from an adult who received the AZD1222 COVID-19 vaccine.

The CDR3 DNA sequence: TGTGCCAGCAGCCAAGTCCCCCCGAACCAGGGCACTGAAGCTTTCTTT. It specifies CASSQVPPNQGTEAFF. The chain couples TRBV4-2 to TRBJ1-1; D may be TRBD1 (5 bases). The CDR3 is 16 amino acids. The germline CDR1 and CDR2 sequences are LGHNA and YNFKEQ. V lost 1 base and J 4 bases, leaving 16 bases between the germline ends.